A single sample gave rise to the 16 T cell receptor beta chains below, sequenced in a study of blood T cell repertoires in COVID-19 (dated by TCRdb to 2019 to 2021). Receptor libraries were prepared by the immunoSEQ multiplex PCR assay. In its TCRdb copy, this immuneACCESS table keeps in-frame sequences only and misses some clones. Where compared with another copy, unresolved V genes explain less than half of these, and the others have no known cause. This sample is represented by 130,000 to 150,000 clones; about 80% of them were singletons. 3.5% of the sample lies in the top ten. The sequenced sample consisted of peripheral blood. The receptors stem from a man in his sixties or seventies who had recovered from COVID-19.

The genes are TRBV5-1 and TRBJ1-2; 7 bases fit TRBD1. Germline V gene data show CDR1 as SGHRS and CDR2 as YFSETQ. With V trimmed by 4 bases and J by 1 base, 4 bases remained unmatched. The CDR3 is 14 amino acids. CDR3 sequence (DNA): TGCGCCAGCAGCCGGGACAGCTTTAACTATGGCTACACCTTC. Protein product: CASSRDSFNYGYTF.

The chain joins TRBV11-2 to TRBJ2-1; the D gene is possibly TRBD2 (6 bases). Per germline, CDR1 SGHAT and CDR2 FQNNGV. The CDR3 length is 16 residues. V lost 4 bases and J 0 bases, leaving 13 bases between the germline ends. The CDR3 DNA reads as TGTGCCAGCAGCTCCCCCGGGAGCAGCTCCTACAATGAGCAGTTCTTC. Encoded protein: CASSSPGSSSYNEQFF.

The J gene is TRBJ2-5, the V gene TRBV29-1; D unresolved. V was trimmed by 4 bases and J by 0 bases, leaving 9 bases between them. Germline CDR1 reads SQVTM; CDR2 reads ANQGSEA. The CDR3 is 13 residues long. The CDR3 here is CSVASSYQETQYF. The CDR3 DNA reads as TGCAGCGTTGCGTCGAGTTACCAAGAGACCCAGTACTTC.

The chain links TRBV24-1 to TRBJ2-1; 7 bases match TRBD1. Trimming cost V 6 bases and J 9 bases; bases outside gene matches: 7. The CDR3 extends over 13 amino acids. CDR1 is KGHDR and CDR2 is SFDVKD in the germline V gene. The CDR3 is CATSPTGHSEQFF. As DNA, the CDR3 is TGTGCCACCAGTCCGACAGGGCACAGTGAGCAGTTCTTC.

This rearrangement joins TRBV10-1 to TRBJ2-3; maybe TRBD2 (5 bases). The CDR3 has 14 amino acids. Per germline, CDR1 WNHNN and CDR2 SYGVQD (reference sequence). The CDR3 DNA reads TGCGCTCAGATGGGAGTGTCTACTATAGATACGCAGTATTTT. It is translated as CAQMGVSTIDTQYF.

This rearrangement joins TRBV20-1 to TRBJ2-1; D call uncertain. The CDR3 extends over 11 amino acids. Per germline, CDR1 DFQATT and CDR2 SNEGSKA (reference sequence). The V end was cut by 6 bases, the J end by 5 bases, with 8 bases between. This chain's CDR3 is CSALRNNEQFF. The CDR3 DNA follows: TGCAGTGCCCTGAGAAACAATGAGCAGTTCTTC.

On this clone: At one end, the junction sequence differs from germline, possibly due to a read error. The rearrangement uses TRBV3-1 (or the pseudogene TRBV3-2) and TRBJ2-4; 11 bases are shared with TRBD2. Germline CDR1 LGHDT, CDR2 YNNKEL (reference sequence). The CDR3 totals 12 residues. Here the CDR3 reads CASSHSGRATNF. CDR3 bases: TGTGCCAGCAGCCATAGCGGGAGGGCAACGAACTTC.

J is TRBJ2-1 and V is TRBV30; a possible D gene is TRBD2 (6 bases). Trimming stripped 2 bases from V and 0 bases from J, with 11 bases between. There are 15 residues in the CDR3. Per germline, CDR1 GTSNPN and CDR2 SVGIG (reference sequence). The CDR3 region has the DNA TGTGCCTGGAGTTCCGGGACTGCCTCCTACAATGAGCAGTTCTTC. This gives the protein CAWSSGTASYNEQFF.

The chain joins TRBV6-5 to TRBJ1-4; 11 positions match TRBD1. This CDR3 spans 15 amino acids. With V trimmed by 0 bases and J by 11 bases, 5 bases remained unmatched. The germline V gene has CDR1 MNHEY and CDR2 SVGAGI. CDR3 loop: CASSYSWTGGGKLFF. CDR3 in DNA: TGTGCCAGCAGTTACTCGTGGACAGGGGGCGGGAAACTGTTTTTT.

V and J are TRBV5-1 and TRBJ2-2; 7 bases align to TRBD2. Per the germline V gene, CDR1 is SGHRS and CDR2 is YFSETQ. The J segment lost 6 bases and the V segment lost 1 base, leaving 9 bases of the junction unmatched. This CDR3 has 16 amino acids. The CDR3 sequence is CASSLTTSSGAGELFF. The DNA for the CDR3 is TGCGCCAGCAGCTTGACGACTAGCTCGGGCGCCGGGGAGCTGTTTTTT.

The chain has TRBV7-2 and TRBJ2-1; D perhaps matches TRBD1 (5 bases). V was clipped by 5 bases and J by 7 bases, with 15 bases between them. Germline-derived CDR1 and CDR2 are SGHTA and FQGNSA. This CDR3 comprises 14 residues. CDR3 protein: CASSPGPGINEQFF. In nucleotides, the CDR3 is TGTGCCAGCAGCCCCGGACCAGGGATAAATGAGCAGTTCTTC.

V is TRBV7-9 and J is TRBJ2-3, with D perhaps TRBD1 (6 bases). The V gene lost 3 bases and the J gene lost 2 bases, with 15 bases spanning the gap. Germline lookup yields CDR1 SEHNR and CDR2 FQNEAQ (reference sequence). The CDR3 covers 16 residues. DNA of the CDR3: TGTGCCAGCAGCTTGCAGGGGTTAGGCTACACAGATACGCAGTATTTT. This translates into CASSLQGLGYTDTQYF.

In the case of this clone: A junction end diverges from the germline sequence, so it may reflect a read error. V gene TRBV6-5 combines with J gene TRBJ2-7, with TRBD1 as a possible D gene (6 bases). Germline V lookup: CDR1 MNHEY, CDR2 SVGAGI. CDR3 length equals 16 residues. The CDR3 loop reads CASSNSGARRSYEQYF. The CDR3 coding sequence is TGTGCCAGCAGTAACTCAGGGGCCCGGAGATCCTACGAGCAGTACTTC.

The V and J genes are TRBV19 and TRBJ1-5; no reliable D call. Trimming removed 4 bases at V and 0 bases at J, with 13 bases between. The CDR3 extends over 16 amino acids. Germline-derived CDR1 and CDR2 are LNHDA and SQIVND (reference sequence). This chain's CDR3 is CASSTPNLASNQPQHF. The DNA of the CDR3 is TGTGCCAGTAGTACCCCCAACCTGGCTAGCAATCAGCCCCAGCATTTT.

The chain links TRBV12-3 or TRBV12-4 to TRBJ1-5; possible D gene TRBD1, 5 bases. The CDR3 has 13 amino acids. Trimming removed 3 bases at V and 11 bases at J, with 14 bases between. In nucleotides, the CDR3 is TGTGCCAGCAGTTTCACGCCCGACAGCGCCCAGCATTTT. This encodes CASSFTPDSAQHF.

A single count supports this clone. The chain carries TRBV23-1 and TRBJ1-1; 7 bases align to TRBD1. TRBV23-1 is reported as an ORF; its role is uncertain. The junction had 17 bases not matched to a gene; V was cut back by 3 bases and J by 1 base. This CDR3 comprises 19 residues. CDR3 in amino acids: CASSHPKAHGQAKNTEAFF. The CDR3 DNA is TGCGCCAGCAGTCACCCGAAGGCACATGGACAGGCTAAGAACACTGAAGCTTTCTTT.